These T cell receptor beta chains were read from a single sample in a study of T cell responses to AZD1222 COVID-19 vaccine. TCRdb's copy holds only in-frame clones and misses some; the assay was immunoSEQ multiplex PCR. The repertoire holds more than 150,000 clones, with around 93% as singletons. The sequencing here drew on peripheral blood, taken on day 0 of AZD1222 vaccination. The source is an adult in good health. Both conserved end residues are part of each CDR3. A D gene is named only where the DNA matches it firmly. Expanded clones are given a class, and other clones once, few, many or no size at all.

v_gene: TRBV5-4
abundance: -
j_gene: TRBJ2-5
d_gene: -
CDR3aa: CASSPEGRQGIETQYF
CDR3nt: TGTGCCAGCAGTCCGGAGGGTCGTCAGGGTATAGAGACCCAGTACTTC

v_gene: TRBV9
abundance: -
j_gene: TRBJ1-6
d_gene: -
CDR3aa: CASSAQGTYNSPLHF
CDR3nt: TGTGCCAGCAGCGCCCAGGGCACCTATAATTCACCCCTCCACTTT

v_gene: TRBV2
abundance: -
j_gene: TRBJ2-1
d_gene: -
CDR3aa: CASSINEQFF
CDR3nt: TGTGCCAGCAGCATCAATGAGCAGTTCTTC

v_gene: TRBV18
abundance: -
j_gene: TRBJ2-3
d_gene: -
CDR3aa: CASSPPYVGWTDTQYF
CDR3nt: TGTGCCAGCTCACCACCGTACGTAGGGTGGACAGATACGCAGTATTTT

v_gene: TRBV13
abundance: -
j_gene: TRBJ2-7
d_gene: -
CDR3aa: CASSPRDGYEQYF
CDR3nt: TGTGCCAGCAGCCCCCGGGACGGCTACGAGCAGTACTTC

v_gene: TRBV6-2/TRBV6-3
abundance: -
j_gene: TRBJ1-3
d_gene: TRBD1
CDR3aa: CASSAIGRGPGNTIYF
CDR3nt: TGTGCCAGCAGTGCCATTGGCAGGGGGCCTGGAAACACCATATATTTT

v_gene: TRBV4-3
abundance: -
j_gene: TRBJ1-5
d_gene: -
CDR3aa: CASSQDAQTNQPQHF
CDR3nt: TGCGCCAGCAGCCAAGATGCACAGACTAATCAGCCCCAGCATTTT

v_gene: TRBV27
abundance: -
j_gene: TRBJ1-6
d_gene: TRBD1
CDR3aa: CASSQRTGAGYNSPLHF
CDR3nt: TGTGCCAGCAGTCAAAGGACAGGGGCTGGTTATAATTCACCCCTCCACTTT

v_gene: TRBV7-2
abundance: -
j_gene: TRBJ2-7
d_gene: TRBD2
CDR3aa: CASRRTSGTYEQYF
CDR3nt: TGTGCCAGCAGACGGACTAGCGGAACCTACGAGCAGTACTTC

v_gene: TRBV30
abundance: -
j_gene: TRBJ2-3
d_gene: -
CDR3aa: CAWGADFTDTQYF
CDR3nt: TGTGCCTGGGGGGCGGACTTCACAGATACGCAGTATTTT

v_gene: TRBV7-2
abundance: once
j_gene: TRBJ1-2
d_gene: -
CDR3aa: CASSLFYLGGKGYTF
CDR3nt: TGTGCCAGCAGCTTATTCTATCTCGGGGGAAAGGGCTACACCTTC

v_gene: TRBV6-1
abundance: -
j_gene: TRBJ2-1
d_gene: -
CDR3aa: CASSYGNEQFF
CDR3nt: TGTGCCAGCAGTTATGGGAATGAGCAGTTCTTC

v_gene: TRBV28
abundance: -
j_gene: TRBJ2-5
d_gene: -
CDR3aa: CASSILGAGGKETQYF
CDR3nt: -

v_gene: TRBV11-2
abundance: -
j_gene: TRBJ2-7
d_gene: -
CDR3aa: CASSLDSSYEQYF
CDR3nt: TGTGCCAGCAGCTTAGACAGCTCCTACGAGCAGTACTTC

v_gene: TRBV9
abundance: -
j_gene: TRBJ2-1
d_gene: -
CDR3aa: CASSVDGETYNEQFF
CDR3nt: TGTGCCAGCAGCGTAGACGGGGAGACCTACAATGAGCAGTTCTTC

v_gene: TRBV10-3
abundance: -
j_gene: TRBJ1-1
d_gene: -
CDR3aa: CAISSQGLNTEAFF
CDR3nt: TGTGCCATCAGTTCGCAGGGGTTGAACACTGAAGCTTTCTTT

v_gene: TRBV6-5
abundance: -
j_gene: TRBJ1-1
d_gene: -
CDR3aa: CASKRRNTEAFF
CDR3nt: TGTGCCAGCAAGAGAAGGAACACTGAAGCTTTCTTT

v_gene: TRBV11-3
abundance: -
j_gene: TRBJ1-3
d_gene: -
CDR3aa: CASSVTRDTIYF
CDR3nt: TGTGCCAGCAGTGTAACCCGCGACACCATATATTTT

v_gene: TRBV9
abundance: -
j_gene: TRBJ1-4
d_gene: -
CDR3aa: CASSVDEKLFF
CDR3nt: TGTGCCAGCAGCGTAGACGAAAAACTGTTTTTT

v_gene: TRBV27
abundance: -
j_gene: TRBJ2-5
d_gene: -
CDR3aa: CASSFLWERETQYF
CDR3nt: TGTGCCAGCAGTTTTCTCTGGGAGCGGGAGACCCAGTACTTC

v_gene: TRBV29-1
abundance: -
j_gene: TRBJ2-3
d_gene: TRBD2
CDR3aa: CSSRGLAGGDTQYF
CDR3nt: TGCAGTTCAAGGGGGCTAGCGGGAGGGGATACGCAGTATTTT

v_gene: TRBV6-6
abundance: -
j_gene: TRBJ2-5
d_gene: -
CDR3aa: CASSSGREETQYF
CDR3nt: TGTGCCAGCAGTTCCGGCAGAGAAGAGACCCAGTACTTC

v_gene: TRBV3-1/TRBV3-2
abundance: -
j_gene: TRBJ1-6
d_gene: -
CDR3aa: CASSRYNNSPLHF
CDR3nt: TGTGCCAGCAGCCGTTATAATAATTCACCCCTCCACTTT

v_gene: TRBV7-2
abundance: -
j_gene: TRBJ1-6
d_gene: -
CDR3aa: CASSLKLPGPTNSPLHF
CDR3nt: TGTGCCAGCAGCTTAAAGTTACCGGGACCGACAAATTCACCCCTCCACTTT

v_gene: TRBV5-4
abundance: once
j_gene: TRBJ2-3
d_gene: -
CDR3aa: CASSSRGTDTQYF
CDR3nt: TGTGCCAGCAGCTCCAGAGGCACAGATACGCAGTATTTT

v_gene: TRBV5-4
abundance: few
j_gene: TRBJ2-7
d_gene: TRBD1
CDR3aa: CASSPRTGTGGAGSYEQYF
CDR3nt: TGTGCCAGCAGCCCCCGTACCGGGACAGGGGGCGCAGGGTCCTACGAGCAGTACTTC